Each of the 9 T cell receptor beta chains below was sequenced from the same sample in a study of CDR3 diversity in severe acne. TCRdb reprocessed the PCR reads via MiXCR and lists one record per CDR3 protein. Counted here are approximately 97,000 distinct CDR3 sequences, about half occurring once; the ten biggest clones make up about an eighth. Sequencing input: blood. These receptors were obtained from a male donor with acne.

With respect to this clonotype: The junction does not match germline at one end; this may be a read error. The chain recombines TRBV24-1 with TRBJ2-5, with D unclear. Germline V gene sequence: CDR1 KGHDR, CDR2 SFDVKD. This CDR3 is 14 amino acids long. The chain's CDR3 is CASSPLSEQETQYF. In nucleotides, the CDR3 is TGTGCCAGCAGTCCCCTGAGCGAACAAGAGACCCAGTACTTC.

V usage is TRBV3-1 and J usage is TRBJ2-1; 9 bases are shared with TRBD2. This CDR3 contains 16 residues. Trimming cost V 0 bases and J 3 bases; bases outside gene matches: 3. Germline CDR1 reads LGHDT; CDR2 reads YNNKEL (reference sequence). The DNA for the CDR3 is TGTGCCAGCAGCCAAGATCGAGCGGGGGGCTACAATGAGCAGTTCTTC. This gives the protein CASSQDRAGGYNEQFF.

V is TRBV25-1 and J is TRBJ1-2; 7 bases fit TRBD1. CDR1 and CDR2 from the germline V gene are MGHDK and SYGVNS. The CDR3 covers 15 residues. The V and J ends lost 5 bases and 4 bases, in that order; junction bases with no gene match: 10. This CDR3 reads CASSTSTGNAYGYTF. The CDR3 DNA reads TGTGCCAGCAGTACCTCGACAGGGAATGCCTATGGCTACACCTTC.

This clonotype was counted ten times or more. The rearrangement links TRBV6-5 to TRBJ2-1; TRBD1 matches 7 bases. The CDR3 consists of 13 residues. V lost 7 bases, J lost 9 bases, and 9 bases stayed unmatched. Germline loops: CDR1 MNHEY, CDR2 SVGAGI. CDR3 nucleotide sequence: TGTGCCAGCACCAACCCAGGGGGTAGTGAGCAGTTCTTC. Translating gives CASTNPGGSEQFF.

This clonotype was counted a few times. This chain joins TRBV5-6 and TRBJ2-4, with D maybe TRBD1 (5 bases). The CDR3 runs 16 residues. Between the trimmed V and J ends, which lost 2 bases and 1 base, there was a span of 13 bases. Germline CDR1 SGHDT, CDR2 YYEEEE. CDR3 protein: CASSFLAAGAKNIQYF. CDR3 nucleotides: TGTGCCAGCAGCTTCTTGGCCGCAGGGGCCAAAAACATTCAGTACTTC.

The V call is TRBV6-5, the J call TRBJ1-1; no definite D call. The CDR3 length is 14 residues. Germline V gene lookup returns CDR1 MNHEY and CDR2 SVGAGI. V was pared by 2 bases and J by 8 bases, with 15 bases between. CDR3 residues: CASSYGATGDEAFF. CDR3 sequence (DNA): TGTGCCAGCAGTTACGGAGCTACGGGAGACGAAGCTTTCTTT.

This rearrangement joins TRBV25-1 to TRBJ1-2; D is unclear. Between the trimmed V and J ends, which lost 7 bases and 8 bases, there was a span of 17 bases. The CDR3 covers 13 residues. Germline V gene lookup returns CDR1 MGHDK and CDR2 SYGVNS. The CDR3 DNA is TGTGCCAGCACCCCAGGCGACCTCGGAGGCTACACCTTC. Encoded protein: CASTPGDLGGYTF.

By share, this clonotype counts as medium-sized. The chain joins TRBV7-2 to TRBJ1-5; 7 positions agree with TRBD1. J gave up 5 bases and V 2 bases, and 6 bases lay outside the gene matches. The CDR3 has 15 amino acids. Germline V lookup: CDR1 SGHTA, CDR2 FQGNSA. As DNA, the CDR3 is TGTGCCAGCAGCTTACAGTCAGGGGGGCATCAGCCCCAGCATTTT. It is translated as CASSLQSGGHQPQHF.

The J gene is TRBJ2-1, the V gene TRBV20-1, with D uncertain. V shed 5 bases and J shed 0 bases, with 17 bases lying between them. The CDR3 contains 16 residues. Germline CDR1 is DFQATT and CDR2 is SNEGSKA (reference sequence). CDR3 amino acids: CSAPHSGGSSYNEQFF. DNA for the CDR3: TGCAGTGCTCCCCATTCGGGCGGAAGCTCCTACAATGAGCAGTTCTTC.